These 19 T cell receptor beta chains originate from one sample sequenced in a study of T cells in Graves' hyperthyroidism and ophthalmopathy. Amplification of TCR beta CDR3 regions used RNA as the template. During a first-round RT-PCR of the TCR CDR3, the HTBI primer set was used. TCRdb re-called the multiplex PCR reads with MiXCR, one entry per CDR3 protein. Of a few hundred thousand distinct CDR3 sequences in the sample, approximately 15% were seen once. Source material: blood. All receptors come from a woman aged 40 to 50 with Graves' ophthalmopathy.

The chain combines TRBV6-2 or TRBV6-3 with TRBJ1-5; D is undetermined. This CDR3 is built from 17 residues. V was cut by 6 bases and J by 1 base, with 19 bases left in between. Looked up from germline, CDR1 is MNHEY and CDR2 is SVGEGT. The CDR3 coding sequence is TGTGCCAGCAGCCGTTCGGGTTGGGCAGTCAGCAATCAGCCCCAGCATTTT. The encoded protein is CASSRSGWAVSNQPQHF.

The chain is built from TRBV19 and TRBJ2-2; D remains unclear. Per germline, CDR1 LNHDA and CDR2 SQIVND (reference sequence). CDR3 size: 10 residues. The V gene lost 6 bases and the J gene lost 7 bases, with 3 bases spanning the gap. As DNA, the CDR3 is TGTGCCAGTAGGGGCGGGGAGCTGTTTTTT. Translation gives CASRGGELFF.

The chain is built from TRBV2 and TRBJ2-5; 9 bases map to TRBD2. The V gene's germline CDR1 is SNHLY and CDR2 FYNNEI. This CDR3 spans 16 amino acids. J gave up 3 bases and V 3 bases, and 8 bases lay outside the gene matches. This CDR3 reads CASSDSLRGGKETQYF. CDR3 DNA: TGTGCCAGCAGTGATTCGCTGCGGGGGGGGAAAGAGACCCAGTACTTC.

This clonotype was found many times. CDR3 protein: CASSHPGKGYTF. CDR3 DNA sequence: TGTGCCAGCAGCCATCCAGGAAAAGGCTACACCTTC. V is TRBV11-2 and J is TRBJ1-2; D gene ambiguous. CDR3 length equals 12 residues. V gave up 5 bases and J gave up 8 bases, with 12 bases separating them. CDR1 is SGHAT, CDR2 FQNNGV, per germline.

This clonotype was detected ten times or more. The chain's CDR3 is CASSVATVGGQPQHF. CDR3 in DNA: TGTGCCAGTAGTGTCGCAACCGTGGGAGGTCAGCCCCAGCATTTT. V and J are TRBV19 and TRBJ1-5; D remains ambiguous. The CDR3 runs to 15 residues. Per the germline V gene, CDR1 is LNHDA and CDR2 is SQIVND (reference sequence). V gave up 5 bases and J gave up 6 bases, with 17 bases separating them.

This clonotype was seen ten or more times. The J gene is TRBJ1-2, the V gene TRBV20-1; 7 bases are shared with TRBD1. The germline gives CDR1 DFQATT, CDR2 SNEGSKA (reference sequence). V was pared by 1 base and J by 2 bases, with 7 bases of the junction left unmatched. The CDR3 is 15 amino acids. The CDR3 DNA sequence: TGCAGTGCTAGAGTGTCCCCGGGACAGAACTATGGCTACACCTTC. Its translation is CSARVSPGQNYGYTF.

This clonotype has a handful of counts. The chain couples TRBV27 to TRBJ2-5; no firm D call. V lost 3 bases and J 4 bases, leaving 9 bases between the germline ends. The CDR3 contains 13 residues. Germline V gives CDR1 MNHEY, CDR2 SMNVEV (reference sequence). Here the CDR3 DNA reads TGTGCCAGCAGTTTTTATATGGGAGAGACCCAGTACTTC. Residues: CASSFYMGETQYF.

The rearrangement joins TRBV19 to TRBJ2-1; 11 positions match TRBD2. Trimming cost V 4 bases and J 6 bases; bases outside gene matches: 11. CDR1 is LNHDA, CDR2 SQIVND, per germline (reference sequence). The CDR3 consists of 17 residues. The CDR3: CASSTNSGGAESNEQFF. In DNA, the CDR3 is TGTGCCAGTAGTACCAATAGCGGGGGGGCCGAGTCCAATGAGCAGTTCTTC.

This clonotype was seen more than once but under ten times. CDR3 sequence (DNA): TGTGCCAGCAGCGTGTCCGGGACAGCGTACAATGAGCAGTTCTTC. Translation gives CASSVSGTAYNEQFF. The chain recombines TRBV9 with TRBJ2-1, with TRBD1 matching 7 bases. Germline V gene lookup returns CDR1 SGDLS and CDR2 YYNGEE. J lost 4 bases, V lost 2 bases, and 6 bases had no gene match. This CDR3 comprises 15 residues.

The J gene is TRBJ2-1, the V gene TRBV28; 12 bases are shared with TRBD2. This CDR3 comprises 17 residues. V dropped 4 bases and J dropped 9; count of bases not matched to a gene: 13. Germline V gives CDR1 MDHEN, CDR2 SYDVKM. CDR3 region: CASSWALGLAGRGEQFF. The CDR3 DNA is TGTGCCAGCAGTTGGGCCCTCGGACTAGCGGGACGGGGTGAGCAGTTCTTC.

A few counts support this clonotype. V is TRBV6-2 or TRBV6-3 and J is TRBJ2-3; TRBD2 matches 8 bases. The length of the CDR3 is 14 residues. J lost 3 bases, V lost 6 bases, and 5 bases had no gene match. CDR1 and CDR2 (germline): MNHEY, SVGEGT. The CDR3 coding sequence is TGTGCCAGCAGGCCAGCGGGGGTGACAGATACGCAGTATTTT. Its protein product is CASRPAGVTDTQYF.

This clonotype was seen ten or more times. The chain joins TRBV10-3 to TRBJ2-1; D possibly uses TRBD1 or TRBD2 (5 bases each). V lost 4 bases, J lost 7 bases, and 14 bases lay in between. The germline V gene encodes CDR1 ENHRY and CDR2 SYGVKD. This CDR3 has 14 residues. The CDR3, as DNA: TGTGCCATCAGTGCGAGGGGCAGCGAGAATGAGCAGTTCTTC. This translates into CAISARGSENEQFF.

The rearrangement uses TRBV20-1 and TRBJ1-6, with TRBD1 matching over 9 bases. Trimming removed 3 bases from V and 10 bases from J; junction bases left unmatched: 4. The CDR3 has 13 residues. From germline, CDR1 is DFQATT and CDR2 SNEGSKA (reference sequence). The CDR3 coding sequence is TGCAGTGCTAGTAGGACAGGGGAATCACCCCTCCACTTT. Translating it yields CSASRTGESPLHF.

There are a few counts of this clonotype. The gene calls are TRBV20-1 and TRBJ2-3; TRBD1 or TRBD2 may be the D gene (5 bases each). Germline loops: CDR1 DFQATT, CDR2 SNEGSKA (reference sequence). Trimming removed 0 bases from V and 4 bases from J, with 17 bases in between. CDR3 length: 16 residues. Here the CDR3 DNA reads TGCAGTGCTAGAGATTCGGGGCTTTCAGGTTCAGATACGCAGTATTTT. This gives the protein CSARDSGLSGSDTQYF.

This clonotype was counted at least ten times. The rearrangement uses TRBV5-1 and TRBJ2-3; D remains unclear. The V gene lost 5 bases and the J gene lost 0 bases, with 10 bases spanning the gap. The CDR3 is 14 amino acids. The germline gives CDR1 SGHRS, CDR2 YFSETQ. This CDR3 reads CASRLLGSTDTQYF. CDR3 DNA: TGCGCCAGCAGACTTCTAGGGAGCACAGATACGCAGTATTTT.

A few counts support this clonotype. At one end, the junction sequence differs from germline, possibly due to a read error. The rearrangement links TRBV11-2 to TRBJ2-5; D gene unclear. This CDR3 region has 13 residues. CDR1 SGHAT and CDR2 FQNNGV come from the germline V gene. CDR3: CASSLGRGEAQYF. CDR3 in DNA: TGTGCCAGCAGCTTAGGGCGCGGAGAGGCCCAGTACTTC.

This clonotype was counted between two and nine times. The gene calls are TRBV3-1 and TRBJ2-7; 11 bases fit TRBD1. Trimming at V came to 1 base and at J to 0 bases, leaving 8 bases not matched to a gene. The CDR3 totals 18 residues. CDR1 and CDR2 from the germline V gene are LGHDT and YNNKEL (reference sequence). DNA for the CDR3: TGTGCCAGCAGCCAAGGCGGGACAGGGGGTAATCCCTCCTACGAGCAGTACTTC. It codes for CASSQGGTGGNPSYEQYF.

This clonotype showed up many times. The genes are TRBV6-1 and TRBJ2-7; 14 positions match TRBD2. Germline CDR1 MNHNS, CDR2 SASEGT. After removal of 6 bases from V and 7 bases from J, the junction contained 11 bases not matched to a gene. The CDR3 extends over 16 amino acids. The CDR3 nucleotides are TGTGCCAGCAGCTCTCGGACTAGCGGGGGGACAAGTGAGCAGTACTTC. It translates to CASSSRTSGGTSEQYF.

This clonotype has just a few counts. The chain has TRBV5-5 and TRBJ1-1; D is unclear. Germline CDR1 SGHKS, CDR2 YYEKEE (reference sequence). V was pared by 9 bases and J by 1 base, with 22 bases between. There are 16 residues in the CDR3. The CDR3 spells CATTPGHLMKNTEAFF. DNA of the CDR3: TGTGCCACCACGCCGGGCCACCTCATGAAGAACACTGAAGCTTTCTTT.